This T cell receptor (beta chain) was captured in a study of blood T cell repertoires in COVID-19. The CDR3 consists of 15 residues. Participant reports of clinical history set cohort assignment. As handled by the study authors: The authors estimated nucleated cell counts from reference gene primer amplification. The protocol was immunoSEQ multiplex PCR, while the TCRdb copy is restricted to in-frame clones and leaves out a portion. The V and J calls and the clone size are those of that table, but D and trimming were determined from the DNA. This sample has 180,000 or so clones, with over 80% found just once.

The sequencing input was PBMCs or T cells enriched from blood (not recorded which). The chain is built from TRBV21-1 and TRBJ1-2; the table's D call, TRBD1, was not checked against the DNA. TRBV21-1 is labeled a pseudogene. The sequence came from a woman aged 55-69 years who had recovered from COVID-19. CDR3 sequence reads: CASSKCDRVVSGYTF. The CDR3 coding sequence is TGTGCCAGCAGCAAATGCGACAGGGTGGTAAGTGGCTACACCTTC.